This T cell receptor beta chain was documented in a study of blood T cell repertoires in COVID-19. To note about this clone: The DNA is left out, because the CDR3 cannot be placed on it with certainty; the CDR3 is given as TCRdb lists it.

Using immunoSEQ multiplex PCR, the repertoire was profiled, and TCRdb retains in-frame clones only, with some absent. The sample comprises about 80,000 clones, 60% to 80% of which are singletons, and approximately 40% rests with the top ten. The CDR3 totals 12 residues, both ends included. Germline loops: CDR1 LGHDT, CDR2 YNNKEL (reference sequence). The chain joins TRBV3-1 (or the pseudogene TRBV3-2) to TRBJ1-2. The clonotype originates from a man in his 60s with COVID-19, enrolled during active disease. Sequencing was carried out using peripheral blood. CDR3 protein: CASSQVGAGSYF.